The 16 T cell receptor beta chains presented below share a single source sample, sequenced in a study of somatic mutations in cytotoxic T cells in rheumatoid arthritis. Assay: immunoSEQ multiplex PCR; the TCRdb copy retains only in-frame clones and omits some. The sample lists about 20,000 clones, roughly 84% occurring once. Sequenced: CD8+ T cells sorted from blood. The receptor source for this set is a woman aged 50 to 60 in good health.

The chain uses TRBV7-9 and TRBJ1-1, with D maybe TRBD1 (5 bases). The CDR3 totals 15 residues. V lost 5 bases to trimming and J lost 1 base, with 14 bases between them. CDR1 SEHNR and CDR2 FQNEAQ come from the germline V gene (reference sequence). As DNA, the CDR3 is TGTGCCAGCAGCGTAAACCAGGGAGCGAACACTGAAGCTTTCTTT. Translated, it gives CASSVNQGANTEAFF.

The chain couples TRBV5-6 to TRBJ1-5; D not certain. CDR3 size: 14 residues. Germline V gene lookup returns CDR1 SGHDT and CDR2 YYEEEE. The germline V and J ends were trimmed by 0 bases and 1 base, with 5 bases remaining between them. The CDR3 spells CASSLGFSNQPQHF. The DNA for the CDR3 is TGTGCCAGCAGCTTGGGGTTCAGCAATCAGCCCCAGCATTTT.

This clone came up once. V is TRBV5-8 and J is TRBJ1-1, with D possibly TRBD1 on 5 matching bases. Looked up from germline, CDR1 is SGHTS and CDR2 is YDEGEE. The length of the CDR3 is 19 residues. V was trimmed by 0 bases and J by 1 base, leaving 22 bases between them. As DNA, the CDR3 is TGTGCCAGCAGCTTGGAAAGCTTTATCACGCGGGGGGGGAACACTGAAGCTTTCTTT. Translating it yields CASSLESFITRGGNTEAFF.

For the CDR3, the DNA is TGTGCCAGCAGTCCGACTAGCGGGGGGGCGGCTGAGCAGTTCTTC. It codes for CASSPTSGGAAEQFF. The rearrangement links TRBV6-1 to TRBJ2-1; 14 bases are a match to TRBD2. Per germline, CDR1 MNHNS and CDR2 SASEGT. The CDR3 contains 15 residues. Trimming took 5 bases from V and 9 from J; bases not matched to a gene: 6.

The chain joins TRBV6-1 to TRBJ1-1; TRBD1 matches at 9 bases. Trimming took 6 bases from V and 1 from J; bases not matched to a gene: 6. The germline V gene encodes CDR1 MNHNS and CDR2 SASEGT. This CDR3 is built from 15 residues. As DNA, the CDR3 is TGTGCCAGCAGCGCCCGGGGACAGGGGAACACTGAAGCTTTCTTT. Translation: CASSARGQGNTEAFF.

The rearrangement links TRBV5-5 to TRBJ2-7; D is undetermined. Germline loops: CDR1 SGHKS, CDR2 YYEKEE (reference sequence). Trimming shortened V by 4 bases and J by 2 bases, and 10 bases separated the two germline ends. This CDR3 contains 13 residues. The CDR3 DNA reads TGTGCCAGCAGCCCCACAGCAACCTACGAGCAGTACTTC. Translated, it gives CASSPTATYEQYF.

The chain employs TRBV28 and TRBJ2-7; D gene unclear. The CDR3 has 12 amino acids. V was pared by 5 bases and J by 10 bases, with 15 bases between. Germline V CDR1 and CDR2: MDHEN, SYDVKM. This chain's CDR3 is CASSATADRQYV. In DNA form, the CDR3 reads TGTGCCAGCAGTGCCACGGCCGACCGCCAGTACGTC.

This clone appeared a single time. The V and J genes are TRBV6-5 and TRBJ1-4, with D maybe TRBD1 (6 bases). V lost 8 bases to trimming and J lost 5 bases, with 12 bases between them. Germline V lookup: CDR1 MNHEY, CDR2 SVGAGI. The CDR3 length is 13 residues. The CDR3 DNA is TGTGCCAGCCAGCGGGGGGCGAATGAAAAACTGTTTTTT. It codes for CASQRGANEKLFF.

J is TRBJ2-7 and V is TRBV19, with 8 nucleotides matching TRBD1. The CDR3 is 13 amino acids. The J segment lost 3 bases and the V segment lost 6 bases, leaving 4 bases of the junction unmatched. From germline, CDR1 is LNHDA and CDR2 SQIVND (reference sequence). CDR3 sequence reads: CASSAGTGYEQYF. For the CDR3, the DNA is TGTGCCAGTAGCGCCGGGACAGGCTACGAGCAGTACTTC.

The genes are TRBV12-5 and TRBJ1-2; D not certain. The germline V gene encodes CDR1 LGHNT and CDR2 FRNRAP. V was trimmed by 3 bases and J by 6 bases, leaving 5 bases between them. The CDR3 length is 11 residues. In DNA form, the CDR3 reads TGTGCTAGTGGTTTCCTCCATGGCTACACCTTC. Translation: CASGFLHGYTF.

CDR3: CASSQKSEGYYGYTF. In nucleotides, the CDR3 is TGCGCCAGCAGCCAAAAATCCGAGGGGTACTATGGCTACACCTTC. The J gene is TRBJ1-2, the V gene TRBV4-3; D perhaps matches TRBD1 (5 bases). CDR1 and CDR2 from the germline V gene are LGHNA and YSLEER. This CDR3 spans 15 amino acids. Trimming pared 2 bases from V and 3 bases from J, leaving 13 bases between.

The V gene is TRBV27, the J gene TRBJ1-2, with 9 bases matching TRBD1. The CDR3 covers 14 residues. The V and J ends lost 6 bases and 8 bases, in that order; junction bases with no gene match: 10. Germline V gene sequence: CDR1 MNHEY, CDR2 SMNVEV (reference sequence). CDR3 sequence (DNA): TGTGCCAGCAGCGGATTAGACAGGGGGGGCGGCTACACCTTC. It encodes CASSGLDRGGGYTF.

This chain joins TRBV9 and TRBJ2-3; 9 bases match TRBD2. The V gene end was trimmed by 0 bases and the J gene end by 3 bases; junction bases not matched to a gene: 2. This CDR3 is 15 amino acids long. Germline V lookup: CDR1 SGDLS, CDR2 YYNGEE. The chain's CDR3 is CASSVELAGTDTQYF. The CDR3 DNA is TGTGCCAGCAGCGTAGAACTAGCGGGTACAGATACGCAGTATTTT. Together with reference TRBV9 and TRBJ2-3, the CDR3 gives the full variable domain: DSGVTQTPKHLITATGQRVTLRCSPRSGDLSVYWYQQSLDQGLQFLIQYYNGEERAKGNILERFSAQQFPDLHSELNLSSLELGDSALYFCASSVELAGTDTQYFGPGTRLTVL.

The rearrangement joins TRBV7-9 to TRBJ1-1; 7 bases map to TRBD1. This CDR3 contains 14 residues. J gave up 1 base and V 3 bases, and 2 bases lay outside the gene matches. The germline V gene encodes CDR1 SEHNR and CDR2 FQNEAQ (reference sequence). CDR3 amino acids: CASSLTGSNTEAFF. The CDR3 DNA is TGTGCCAGCAGCTTGACAGGGTCGAACACTGAAGCTTTCTTT. Looking up the rest from reference TRBV7-9 and TRBJ1-1 gives the full variable domain: DTGVSQNPRHKITKRGQNVTFRCDPISEHNRLYWYRQTLGQGPEFLTYFQNEAQLEKSRLLSDRFSAERPKGSFSTLEIQRTEQGDSAMYLCASSLTGSNTEAFFGQGTRLTVV.

This rearrangement joins TRBV18 to TRBJ2-1, with 10 bases lining up with TRBD1. J was trimmed by 4 bases and V by 6 bases; bases with no gene match: 27. The germline V gene has CDR1 KGHSH and CDR2 LQKENI. The CDR3 is 22 residues long. As DNA, the CDR3 is TGTGCCAGCTCCCGGTTCCTAGTGAAACGGACAGGGGGAGGAGAAGATTACAATGAGCAGTTCTTC. It specifies CASSRFLVKRTGGGEDYNEQFF.

The chain couples TRBV27 to TRBJ1-4; D might be TRBD1 (5 bases). Between the trimmed V and J ends, which lost 3 bases and 7 bases, there was a span of 9 bases. CDR3 size: 13 residues. The germline V gene has CDR1 MNHEY and CDR2 SMNVEV (reference sequence). CDR3 sequence (DNA): TGTGCCAGCAGTTTGGATAGGGGTGAAAAACTGTTTTTT. Translating gives CASSLDRGEKLFF.